Following are 8 T cell receptor beta chains from one sample sequenced in a study of T cell responses to AZD1222 COVID-19 vaccine. Assay: immunoSEQ multiplex PCR; the TCRdb copy retains only in-frame clones and omits some. The sample consists of 200,000 to 250,000 clones, about 95% of them appearing once. The sequences come from peripheral blood, collected 28 days after the second dose of the MenACWY control vaccine. These receptors came from an adult who received the MenACWY meningococcal vaccine as a control.

This chain links TRBV5-4 with TRBJ2-7, with 10 bases identical to TRBD2. The CDR3 loop spans 19 amino acids. The V gene's germline CDR1 is SGHNT and CDR2 YYREEE (reference sequence). J was trimmed by 0 bases and V by 1 base; bases with no gene match: 13. The CDR3 region is CASSLRGGWTSGSSYEQYF. The CDR3 DNA is TGTGCCAGCAGCTTGAGGGGCGGGTGGACTAGCGGAAGCTCCTACGAGCAGTACTTC.

V gene TRBV9 combines with J gene TRBJ1-2, with TRBD1 matching over 10 bases. CDR1 SGDLS and CDR2 YYNGEE come from the germline V gene. The CDR3 spans 15 residues. The ends lost 1 base at V and 2 bases at J; junction bases unmatched: 2. The CDR3 DNA sequence: TGTGCCAGCAGCGTACTGACAGGGGGCAACTATGGCTACACCTTC. This gives the protein CASSVLTGGNYGYTF.

The rearrangement uses TRBV27 and TRBJ2-1, with 12 bases matching TRBD2. This CDR3 is built from 15 residues. J lost 6 bases, V lost 3 bases, and 3 bases had no gene match. Germline CDR1 and CDR2: MNHEY and SMNVEV (reference sequence). The CDR3, as DNA: TGTGCCAGCAGTTTCGAACTAGCGGGGGGCAATGAGCAGTTCTTC. Amino acids: CASSFELAGGNEQFF.

V and J are TRBV2 and TRBJ1-1; D uncertain. The CDR3 loop spans 15 amino acids. Trimming left V 1 base short and J 5 bases short, with 14 bases between. Germline V gene sequence: CDR1 SNHLY, CDR2 FYNNEI. The CDR3 nucleotides read TGTGCCAGCAGTGAAGGGGTCGGAGGGTGGACTGAAGCTTTCTTT. Translation: CASSEGVGGWTEAFF.

Only one count was recorded for this clone. The chain couples TRBV28 to TRBJ1-4; 7 bases match TRBD1. Germline V gives CDR1 MDHEN, CDR2 SYDVKM. The CDR3 extends over 14 amino acids. With 5 bases clipped from V and 7 bases from J, the junction kept 7 bases outside the gene matches. In DNA, the CDR3 is TGTGCCAGCAGTACACCGGGACAGTCTGAAAAACTGTTTTTT. Translation gives CASSTPGQSEKLFF.

The chain uses TRBV7-8 and TRBJ2-1, with 8 bases that match TRBD2. The CDR3 sequence is 14 residues long. Germline assignment: CDR1 SGHVS and CDR2 FQNEAQ. J lost 9 bases, V lost 7 bases, and 11 bases had no gene match. In nucleotides, the CDR3 is TGTGCCAGCATCCACCCGAGGGCGGGAGGTGAGCAGTTCTTC. Its translation: CASIHPRAGGEQFF.

The CDR3 spells CASSQQGNYGYTF. CDR3 sequence (DNA): TGTGCCAGCTCCCAGCAGGGGAACTATGGCTACACCTTC. The J gene is TRBJ1-2, the V gene TRBV25-1; possible D gene TRBD1, 6 bases. This CDR3 spans 13 amino acids. Trimming shortened V by 8 bases and J by 2 bases, and 12 bases separated the two germline ends. Germline V CDR1 and CDR2: MGHDK, SYGVNS.

With regard to this clone: One junction end does not reproduce the germline sequence, and a read error may be involved. The chain couples TRBV27 to TRBJ2-6; D is unresolved. Germline CDR1 and CDR2: MNHEY and SMNVEV (reference sequence). CDR3 length: 15 residues. The CDR3 nucleotides read TGTGCCAGCCGTTTAGCAGGATCTGGGGCCAACGTCCTGACTTTC. Translation gives CASRLAGSGANVLTF. Combining the CDR3 with reference TRBV27 and TRBJ2-6 gives the whole variable domain EAQVTQNPRYLITVTGKKLTVTCSQNMNHEYMSWYRQDPGLGLRQIYYSMNVEVTDKGDVPEGYKVSRKEKRNFPLILESPSPNQTSLYFCASRLAGSGANVLTFGAGSRLTVL.